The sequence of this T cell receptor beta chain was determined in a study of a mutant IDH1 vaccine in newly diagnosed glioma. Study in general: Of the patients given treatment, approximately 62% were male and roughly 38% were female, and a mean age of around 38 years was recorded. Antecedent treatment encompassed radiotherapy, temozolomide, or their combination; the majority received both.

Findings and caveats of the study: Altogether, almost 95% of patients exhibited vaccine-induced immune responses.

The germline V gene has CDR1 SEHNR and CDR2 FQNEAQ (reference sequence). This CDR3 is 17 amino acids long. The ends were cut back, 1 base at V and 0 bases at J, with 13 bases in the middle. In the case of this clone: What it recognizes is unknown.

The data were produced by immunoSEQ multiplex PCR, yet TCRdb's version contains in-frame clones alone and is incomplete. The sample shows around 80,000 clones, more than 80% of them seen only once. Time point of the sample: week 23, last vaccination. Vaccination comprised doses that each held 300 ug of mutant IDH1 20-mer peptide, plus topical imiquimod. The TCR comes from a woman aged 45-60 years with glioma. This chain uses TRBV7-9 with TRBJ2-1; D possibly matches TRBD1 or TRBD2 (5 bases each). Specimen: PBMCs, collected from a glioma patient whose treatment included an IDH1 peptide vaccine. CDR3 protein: CASSLVVGTSSYNEQFF. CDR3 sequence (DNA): TGTGCCAGCAGCTTAGTGGTCGGGACGAGCTCCTACAATGAGCAGTTCTTC.